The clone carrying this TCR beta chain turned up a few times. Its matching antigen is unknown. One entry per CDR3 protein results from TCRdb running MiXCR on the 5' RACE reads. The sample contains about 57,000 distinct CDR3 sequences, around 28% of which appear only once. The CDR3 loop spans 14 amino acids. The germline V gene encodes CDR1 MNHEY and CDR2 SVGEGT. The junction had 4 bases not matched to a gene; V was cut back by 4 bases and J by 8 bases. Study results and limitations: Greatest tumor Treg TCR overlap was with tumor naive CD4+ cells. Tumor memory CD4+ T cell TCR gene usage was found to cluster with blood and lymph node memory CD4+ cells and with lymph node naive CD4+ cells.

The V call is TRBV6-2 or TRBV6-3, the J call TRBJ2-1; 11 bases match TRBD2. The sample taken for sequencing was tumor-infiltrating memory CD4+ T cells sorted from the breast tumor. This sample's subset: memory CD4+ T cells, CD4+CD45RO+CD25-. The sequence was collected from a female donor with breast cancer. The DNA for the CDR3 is TGTGCCAGCAGTTCCTTAGCGGGGGGGCATGAGCAGTTCTTC. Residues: CASSSLAGGHEQFF.